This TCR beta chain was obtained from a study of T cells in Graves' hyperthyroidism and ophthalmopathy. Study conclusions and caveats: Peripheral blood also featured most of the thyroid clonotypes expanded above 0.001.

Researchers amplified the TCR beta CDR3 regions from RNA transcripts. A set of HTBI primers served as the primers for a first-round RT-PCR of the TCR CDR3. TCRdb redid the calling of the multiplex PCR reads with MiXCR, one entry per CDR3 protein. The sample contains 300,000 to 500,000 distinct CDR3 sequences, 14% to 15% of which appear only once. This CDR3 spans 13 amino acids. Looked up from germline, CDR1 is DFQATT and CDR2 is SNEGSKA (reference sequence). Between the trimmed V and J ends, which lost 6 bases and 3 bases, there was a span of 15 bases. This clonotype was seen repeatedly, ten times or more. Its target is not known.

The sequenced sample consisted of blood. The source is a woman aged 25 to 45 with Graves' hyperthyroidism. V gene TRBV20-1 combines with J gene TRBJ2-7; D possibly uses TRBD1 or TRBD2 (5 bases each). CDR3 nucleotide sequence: TGCAGTGCAACTCGAAGGGACGGCTACGAGCAGTACTTC. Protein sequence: CSATRRDGYEQYF.